The clone carrying this TCR beta chain was seen once. The target antigen is unknown. Libraries were prepared by immunoSEQ multiplex PCR; TCRdb keeps only in-frame clonotypes and omits some of them. In the table there are tens of thousands of clones, about nine tenths of which are singletons. V was shortened by 8 bases and J by 0 bases, with 14 bases between the two germline ends. The CDR3 spans 14 residues. Germline CDR1 and CDR2: MNHEY and SMNVEV (reference sequence). These data originate in a study of OX40 agonist ivuxolimab in advanced cancers. Study findings and constraints: On average, CD8+ T cells showed a greater number of expanded clones than CD4+.

The chain uses TRBV27 and TRBJ2-7; tentatively, D is TRBD1 (5 bases). The sequencing here drew on CD4+ or CD8+ T cells sorted from blood, taken in a trial of the OX40 agonist ivuxolimab. The sequence derives from an adult with an advanced solid tumor such as melanoma, head and neck, liver or kidney cancer. The DNA of the CDR3 is TGTGCCAGCTCTGAGACAGATTACTCCTACGAGCAGTACTTC. Its protein is CASSETDYSYEQYF.